The next 16 T cell receptor beta chains were all read from a single sample in a study of OX40 agonist ivuxolimab in advanced cancers. The table came from immunoSEQ multiplex PCR; TCRdb's copy has only in-frame clones and leaves some out. The sample carries about 100,000 clones, around 93% recorded once. The material sequenced was CD4+ or CD8+ T cells sorted from blood, taken in a trial of the OX40 agonist ivuxolimab. These receptors were collected from an adult with an advanced solid tumor such as melanoma, head and neck, liver or kidney cancer.

In DNA form, the CDR3 reads TGTGCCAGCAGGGGGCCGGGACACCTAAATGAAAAACTGTTTTTT. Protein: CASRGPGHLNEKLFF. The chain employs TRBV6-6 and TRBJ1-4; tentative D call: TRBD1 (6 bases). Trimming pared 6 bases from V and 5 bases from J, leaving 16 bases between. Per germline, CDR1 MNHNY and CDR2 SVGAGI (reference sequence). The CDR3 is 15 amino acids.

In DNA, the CDR3 is TGTGCCAGTAGTATGACAGATATGAACACTGAAGCTTTCTTT. Translation gives CASSMTDMNTEAFF. The rearrangement uses TRBV19 and TRBJ1-1, with a weak D call TRBD1 (5 bases). The germline V gene encodes CDR1 LNHDA and CDR2 SQIVND (reference sequence). V was pared by 3 bases and J by 0 bases, with 8 bases between. The CDR3 has 14 residues.

The genes are TRBV11-2 and TRBJ1-5; no firm D call. The CDR3 spans 14 residues. Germline assignment: CDR1 SGHAT and CDR2 FQNNGV. The germline V and J ends were trimmed by 0 bases and 3 bases, with 6 bases remaining between them. CDR3: CASSLEPNNQPQHF. The CDR3 nucleotides are TGTGCCAGCAGCTTAGAACCAAACAATCAGCCCCAGCATTTT.

The gene calls are TRBV11-2 and TRBJ1-3; D call uncertain. V lost 4 bases to trimming and J lost 0 bases, with 10 bases between them. This CDR3 has 15 amino acids. From germline, CDR1 is SGHAT and CDR2 FQNNGV. The CDR3 DNA reads TGTGCCAGCAGCTCCTTGCATGGCTCTGGAAACACCATATATTTT. This codes for CASSSLHGSGNTIYF.

The chain carries TRBV18 and TRBJ2-3, with unresolved D. V dropped 4 bases and J dropped 2 bases, with 13 bases sitting between them. Germline V gene data show CDR1 as KGHSH and CDR2 as LQKENI. This CDR3 region has 15 residues. The CDR3 DNA is TGTGCCAGCTCACAGATAGAATCCCCCACAGATACGCAGTATTTT. It translates to CASSQIESPTDTQYF.

This clone has just one count. The chain is built from TRBV5-6 and TRBJ2-5; 7 positions match TRBD2. This CDR3 region has 13 residues. The V gene's germline CDR1 is SGHDT and CDR2 YYEEEE. The V gene end was trimmed by 4 bases and the J gene end by 9 bases; junction bases not matched to a gene: 9. The CDR3: CASSKGLETAQYF. CDR3 coding DNA: TGTGCCAGCAGCAAAGGACTAGAAACTGCCCAGTACTTC.

The V gene is TRBV4-3, the J gene TRBJ1-2; D possibly corresponds to TRBD1 (5 bases). V was clipped by 3 bases and J by 4 bases, with 15 bases between them. The CDR3 has 15 amino acids. From germline, CDR1 is LGHNA and CDR2 YSLEER. In DNA, the CDR3 is TGCGCCAGCAGCCACCGATTCGGGACGGCCTATGGCTACACCTTC. Its protein product is CASSHRFGTAYGYTF.

This chain connects TRBV7-3 to TRBJ2-1, with 8 bases aligning to TRBD2. The CDR3 consists of 16 residues. Trimming took 7 bases from V and 6 from J; bases not matched to a gene: 14. The germline V gene encodes CDR1 SGHTA and CDR2 FQGTGA. CDR3 residues: CASTDAQRELSNEQFF. The DNA of the CDR3 is TGTGCCAGCACCGACGCACAGCGGGAGTTATCCAATGAGCAGTTCTTC.

V and J are TRBV4-2 and TRBJ2-3; TRBD2 matches at 11 bases. The CDR3 spans 16 residues. J was trimmed by 0 bases and V by 4 bases; bases with no gene match: 3. Germline V gene lookup returns CDR1 LGHNA and CDR2 YNFKEQ. CDR3 DNA: TGTGCCAGCAGCCCGGGACTAGCGGTTAGCACAGATACGCAGTATTTT. As protein: CASSPGLAVSTDTQYF.

This clone has a single count. The chain employs TRBV14 and TRBJ1-5; TRBD1 matches at 7 bases. The V segment lost 1 base and the J segment 6 bases; nucleotides outside the gene matches: 12. Germline V gene data show CDR1 as SGHDN and CDR2 as FVKESK. This CDR3 is 17 amino acids long. In nucleotides, the CDR3 is TGTGCCAGCAGCCAAGCCCCGGACAGGAGCGTACGTCAGCCCCAGCATTTT. Translating gives CASSQAPDRSVRQPQHF.

The chain joins TRBV5-1 to TRBJ2-1, with TRBD2 as a possible D gene (6 bases). V was shortened by 4 bases and J by 2 bases, with 10 bases between the two germline ends. The germline CDR1 and CDR2 sequences are SGHRS and YFSETQ. The CDR3 has 14 residues. CDR3: CASSPGLAYNEQFF. DNA for the CDR3: TGCGCCAGCAGCCCGGGACTTGCCTACAATGAGCAGTTCTTC.

V is TRBV7-9 and J is TRBJ1-1, with 8 bases that match TRBD1. The V gene's germline CDR1 is SEHNR and CDR2 FQNEAQ (reference sequence). V lost 6 bases and J lost 1; bases outside the gene matches: 4. The CDR3 is 14 residues long. In DNA, the CDR3 is TGTGCCAGCAGAACAGGGGGACGGAACACTGAAGCTTTCTTT. Its translation is CASRTGGRNTEAFF.

The chain combines TRBV6-6 with TRBJ1-2, with unresolved D. CDR3 size: 11 residues. The V end lost 2 bases, the J end lost 5 bases, and 3 bases lay between the germline ends. CDR1 and CDR2 from the germline V gene are MNHNY and SVGAGI (reference sequence). The CDR3 sequence: CASSYTYGYTF. CDR3 nucleotide sequence: TGTGCCAGCAGTTACACGTATGGCTACACCTTC.

CDR3 loop: CASSSDGAYNEQFF. DNA of the CDR3: TGTGCCAGCAGCTCCGACGGGGCCTACAATGAGCAGTTCTTC. J is TRBJ2-1 and V is TRBV7-8; a possible D gene is TRBD2 (5 bases). The V end was cut by 4 bases, the J end by 2 bases, with 9 bases between. The CDR3 runs to 14 residues. Germline-derived CDR1 and CDR2 are SGHVS and FQNEAQ.

This clone was seen once. This chain connects TRBV7-2 to TRBJ1-5; D call uncertain. The CDR3 contains 13 residues. V was cut by 4 bases and J by 4 bases, with 8 bases left in between. The germline gives CDR1 SGHTA, CDR2 FQGNSA. CDR3 amino acids: CASSSQRNQPQHF. CDR3 coding DNA: TGTGCCAGCAGCTCACAACGAAATCAGCCCCAGCATTTT.

The chain employs TRBV28 and TRBJ1-3; D is unresolved. CDR3 length: 15 residues. Between the trimmed V and J ends, which lost 3 bases and 0 bases, there was a span of 9 bases. In germline, CDR1 is MDHEN, CDR2 SYDVKM. DNA of the CDR3: TGTGCCAGCAGTTTGGAGCTAAACTCTGGAAACACCATATATTTT. Translated, it gives CASSLELNSGNTIYF. The entire variable domain, with the rest obtained from reference TRBV28 and TRBJ1-3, is as follows: DVKVTQSSRYLVKRTGEKVFLECVQDMDHENMFWYRQDPGLGLRLIYFSYDVKMKEKGDIPEGYSVSREKKERFSLILESASTNQTSMYLCASSLELNSGNTIYFGEGSWLTVV.